The sequence of this T cell receptor (beta chain) was determined in a study of T cells in Graves' hyperthyroidism and ophthalmopathy. RNA transcripts yielded amplified TCR beta CDR3 regions. HTBI primers were the set used in a first-round RT-PCR of the TCR CDR3. In TCRdb, the multiplex PCR reads were re-called with MiXCR into one record per CDR3 protein. The table has approximately 700,000 distinct CDR3 sequences, 16% seen once. In this sample, this clonotype turned up a few times. Its matching antigen is unknown. Since a much larger clone is just one base distant, this may be a read error. Overall study findings and caveats: Most thyroid clonotypes expanded above 0.001 were also detected in blood. Researchers report that a 13 V-J model separated ophthalmopathy from stable hyperthyroidism.

Germline CDR1 and CDR2: SQVTM and ANQGSEA. The length of the CDR3 is 12 residues. V was clipped by 7 bases and J by 9 bases; unmatched bases: 10. The study defined stable Graves' hyperthyroidism as no ophthalmopathy progression within 18 months. It was 10 ml of fresh peripheral blood that supplied the PBMCs. Source material: blood. The clonotype originates from a man between 18 and 35 years old with Graves' hyperthyroidism. The genes are TRBV29-1 and TRBJ2-7; 9 bases are shared with TRBD2. The chain's CDR3 is CSAIGTSRSQYF. Written as DNA, the CDR3 is TGCAGCGCTATCGGGACTAGCCGATCGCAGTACTTC.